This note documents a single T cell receptor (beta chain) sequence. No antigen is known for it. The data belong to a study of cytomegalovirus exposure and HLA in healthy donors. Study-wide results and caveats: Most of the TCR beta V segments (in an earlier analysis) were productive either about 90% or about 30% of the time.

V shed 5 bases, J shed 3 bases, and the junction held 4 bases outside the gene matches. CDR1 SEHNR and CDR2 FQNEAQ come from the germline V gene (reference sequence). The CDR3 sequence is 14 residues long. The PCR employed 60 Vbeta primers together with 13 Jbeta primers. Assay used: immunoSEQ multiplex PCR; TCRdb lists only in-frame clones, some missing. Of about 94,000 clones in the sample, approximately 77% were seen once. The sample was PBMCs. This clonotype originated in a human donor in good health. This chain uses TRBV7-9 with TRBJ1-5, with TRBD1 matching 7 bases. As DNA, the CDR3 is TGTGCCAGCAGCACCGGGACAGACAATCAGCCCCAGCATTTT. This codes for CASSTGTDNQPQHF.